The clone carrying this TCR beta chain was counted ten times or more. Antigen specificity is unknown. The sample originates from a study of neurological immune-mediated disorders. Whole-study results and caveats: The greatest degree of TCR clonal expansion was observed in HTLV-1-associated myelopathy, with the lowest in multiple sclerosis, below that of healthy controls.

The cDNA came from 5'RACE, which used 10-nucleotide random UMIs. Every sequencing run generated over 160 million TCR-beta sequences from 15-18 subjects. TCRdb ran MiXCR on the 5' RACE reads and lists one entry per CDR3 protein. In the table there are 55,000 to 75,000 distinct CDR3 sequences, roughly 13% of which are singletons. Unsorted libraries were generated from 2 million PBMCs held at -80 degrees C. Trimming removed 6 bases at V and 3 bases at J, with 8 bases between. The CDR3 has 12 amino acids. The chain links TRBV12-3 or TRBV12-4 to TRBJ1-1; TRBD1 might be the D (5 bases). The sample consisted of PBMCs. The source of this sequence is a woman in her sixties or seventies with HTLV-1-associated myelopathy (HAM/TSP). CDR3 residues: CASSTGYTEAFF. DNA for the CDR3: TGTGCCAGCAGCACAGGATACACTGAAGCTTTCTTT.